The TCR beta chain under discussion was sequenced for a study of T cell changes during pregnancy in multiple sclerosis. The CDR3 has 17 amino acids. The trim removed 0 bases at V and 7 bases at J, leaving 7 bases unmatched. CDR1 is MNHEY and CDR2 is SMNVEV in the germline V gene (reference sequence). Using immunoSEQ multiplex PCR, the repertoire was profiled, and TCRdb retains in-frame clones only, with some absent. This table has around 130,000 clones, roughly 97% appearing once. The sample consisted of peripheral blood, taken after pregnancy. This TCR derives from a female donor with multiple sclerosis, enrolled in a pregnancy study. The rearrangement joins TRBV27 to TRBJ2-1; 12 bases line up with TRBD2. CDR3: CASSLSITTSGRNEQFF. CDR3 bases: TGTGCCAGCAGTTTATCGATAACTACTAGCGGGAGGAATGAGCAGTTCTTC.